This T cell receptor beta chain was sequenced for a study of OX40 agonist ivuxolimab in advanced cancers. Overall study findings and caveats: At doses 0.1 to 3.0 mg/kg, CD4+ and CD8+ clones expanded.

On this clone itself: Its antigen is not known.

The table came from immunoSEQ multiplex PCR; TCRdb's copy has only in-frame clones and leaves some out. The sample has 30,000 to 45,000 clones, around 85% seen once. The CDR3 totals 14 residues. Trimming cost V 3 bases and J 10 bases, with 16 bases left between them. Germline values: CDR1 LNHDA, CDR2 SQIVND (reference sequence). This specimen was CD4+ or CD8+ T cells sorted from blood, taken in a trial of the OX40 agonist ivuxolimab. The TCR comes from an adult with an advanced solid tumor such as melanoma, head and neck, liver or kidney cancer. J is TRBJ2-1 and V is TRBV19, with TRBD2 as a possible D gene (6 bases). The DNA for the CDR3 is TGTGCCAGTAGTATGATTGGTGTAGGGAGGGAGCAGTTCTTC. This translates into CASSMIGVGREQFF.